The T cell receptor beta chain under discussion was sequenced for a study of blood T cell repertoires in COVID-19. Study in general: Italy, Spain and the United States were the sources of the convalescent and acute COVID-19 samples. PBMCs, B-cell-depleted T cells, or T cells provided the cDNA or gDNA that made up the material.

Enrollment of patients from Seattle took place during active infection, with longitudinal follow-up. Trimming pared 3 bases from V and 5 bases from J, leaving 13 bases between. CDR1 is DFQATT, CDR2 SNEGSKA, per germline (reference sequence). The CDR3 loop spans 13 amino acids. Original data processing: Estimation of nucleated cell counts was performed using reference gene primer amplification. Repertoires were generated with immunoSEQ multiplex PCR, while TCRdb's copy carries only in-frame clones and drops some. The D gene and trimming were derived from the DNA, and the V and J assignments and clone size from that table. The sample shows roughly 160,000 clones, approximately 85% of them seen only once.

This TCR was recovered from a man older than 75 with COVID-19, enrolled during active disease. Sequenced: peripheral blood. The gene calls are TRBV20-1 and TRBJ1-2; maybe TRBD1 (5 bases). In nucleotides, the CDR3 is TGCAGTGCTAGTCAAGGGGATGAATATGGCTACACCTTC. This sequence encodes CSASQGDEYGYTF.